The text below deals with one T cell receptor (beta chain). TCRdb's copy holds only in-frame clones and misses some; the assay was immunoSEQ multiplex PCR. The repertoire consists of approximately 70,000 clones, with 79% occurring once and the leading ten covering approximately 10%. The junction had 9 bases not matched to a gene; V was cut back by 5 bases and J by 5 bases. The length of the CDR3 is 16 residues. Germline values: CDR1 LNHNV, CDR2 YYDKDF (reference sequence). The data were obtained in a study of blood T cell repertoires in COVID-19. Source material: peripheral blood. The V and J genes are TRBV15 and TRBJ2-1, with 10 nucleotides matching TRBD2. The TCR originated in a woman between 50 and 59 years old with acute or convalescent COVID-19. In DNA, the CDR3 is TGTGCCACCAGCTCGCCCCTAGCGGGAGAGGACAATGAGCAGTTCTTC. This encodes CATSSPLAGEDNEQFF.